This T cell receptor (beta chain) appears in the sequencing data of a study of blood T cell repertoires in COVID-19 (dated by TCRdb to about 2020). General notes on the study: Samples covering the acute and convalescent phases of COVID-19 were provided by collaborators in the United States, Italy and Spain. The prospective study material was composed of cDNA or gDNA derived from T cells, B-cell-depleted T cells, or PBMCs. The dataset comprised deeply sampled blood TCRbeta repertoires from subjects exposed to, actively infected with, or recovered from COVID-19. A freely available public database, intended as a resource for researchers studying the immune response to SARS-CoV-2, is where the repertoires were released. The samples were drawn from two sources: the first 160 participants of the ongoing ImmuneRACE study, and over 950 subjects contributed by 6 global collaborators. Nearly every sample came with metadata listing a de-identified subject ID, COVID-19 status, age in years and sex. Where HLA class I and class II types were available, the types were taken from metadata supplied by the sample provider, not from assay-based typing.

TCRbeta CDR3 regions were amplified from genomic DNA using the immunoSEQ Assay, a bias-controlled multiplex PCR. The authors' pipeline ran thus. The number of nucleated cells in each sample was estimated by amplification of reference gene primers within the assay. To quantify the absolute abundance of each unique TCRbeta CDR3 rearrangement, sequence reads were collapsed and filtered. For each sample, productive Simpson clonality was calculated by taking the square root of Simpson's diversity index across productive rearrangements. In its TCRdb copy, this immuneACCESS table keeps in-frame sequences only and misses some clones. Where compared with another copy, unresolved V genes explain less than half of these, and the others have no known cause. V, J and clone size were drawn from that table, and D and trimming were deduced from the DNA. In this sample the table shows about 50,000 clones, about 83% of which occur a single time. The top ten clones comprise approximately 6% of the sample.

Points the paper makes about the study in general: The amount of clinical and demographic metadata varied by source and participant and was provided uncurated.

The germline V gene yields KGHDR for CDR1 and SFDVKD for CDR2. V sheds 8 bases and J sheds 0 bases, leaving 16 bases between their ends. Including the terminal cysteine and phenylalanine, the CDR3 comprises 15 residues. The sequence is cut down to CDR3 DNA, 45 bases in frame from base 1. The collaborating institutions used their own protocols to collect whole blood in K2EDTA tubes. For TCRbeta analysis, collaborators shipped samples as frozen whole blood, isolated PBMCs, or DNA extracted from either of those sample types. Details on this clone: Its antigen target is currently unknown. No qualities accompany the bases; no much larger clone lies one base away.

The chain is made from TRBV24-1 and TRBJ2-7; the D gene is perhaps TRBD2, from 5 matching bases. The specimen was peripheral blood. The receptor's source is an elderly woman with acute or convalescent COVID-19. The nucleotide sequence reads as follows: TGTGCCACCATACGGGCAGGACTTTTCTCCTACGAGCAGTACTTC. Its translation is CATIRAGLFSYEQYF.